The 5 T cell receptor beta chains reported below all come from one sample, sequenced in a study of technical replicates of blood from several donors. Here immunoSEQ multiplex PCR was the method, and the copy in TCRdb shows in-frame clones only, minus some. The sample yields over 55,000 clones, roughly 96% seen once. The sample taken for sequencing was T cells isolated from PBMCs. These receptors originate from a human donor in good health.

The chain carries TRBV6-5 and TRBJ2-1; no firm D call. The V gene lost 0 bases and the J gene lost 12 bases, with 12 bases spanning the gap. The germline V gene encodes CDR1 MNHEY and CDR2 SVGAGI. CDR3 length: 13 amino acids. In nucleotides, the CDR3 is TGTGCCAGCAGTTACTCTCTATCGGGTGGGCAGTTCTTC. Translating it yields CASSYSLSGGQFF.

The chain is built from TRBV28 and TRBJ1-5; no reliable D call. Germline-derived CDR1 and CDR2 are MDHEN and SYDVKM. Trimming left V 2 bases short and J 4 bases short, with 6 bases between. The CDR3 is 13 residues long. CDR3 DNA: TGTGCCAGCAGTTTAGGTAGAAATCAGCCCCAGCATTTT. It yields the protein CASSLGRNQPQHF.

The V gene is TRBV2, the J gene TRBJ1-2; D may be TRBD1 (5 bases). There are 14 residues in the CDR3. Germline lookup yields CDR1 SNHLY and CDR2 FYNNEI. Trimming took 8 bases from V and 0 from J, leaving 13 bases between them. CDR3: CASGQGPANYGYTF. The CDR3 bases are TGTGCCAGCGGCCAGGGTCCGGCTAACTATGGCTACACCTTC.

The V gene is TRBV7-8, the J gene TRBJ2-7; D is ambiguous. The CDR3 sequence is 13 residues long. V lost 5 bases and J 2 bases, leaving 10 bases between the germline ends. Germline CDR1 reads SGHVS; CDR2 reads FQNEAQ. The CDR3 DNA is TGTGCCAGCAGCCCCGGAGAGCCCTACGAGCAGTACTTC. Translated, it gives CASSPGEPYEQYF.

J is TRBJ2-1 and V is TRBV13, with 13 bases fitting TRBD2. The CDR3 has 14 amino acids. The V segment lost 4 bases and the J segment 9 bases; nucleotides outside the gene matches: 3. Germline V gives CDR1 PRHDT, CDR2 FYEKMQ (reference sequence). The CDR3 DNA is TGTGCCAGCAGCTGGGGACTAGCGGGGTTTGAGCAGTTCTTC. As protein: CASSWGLAGFEQFF.